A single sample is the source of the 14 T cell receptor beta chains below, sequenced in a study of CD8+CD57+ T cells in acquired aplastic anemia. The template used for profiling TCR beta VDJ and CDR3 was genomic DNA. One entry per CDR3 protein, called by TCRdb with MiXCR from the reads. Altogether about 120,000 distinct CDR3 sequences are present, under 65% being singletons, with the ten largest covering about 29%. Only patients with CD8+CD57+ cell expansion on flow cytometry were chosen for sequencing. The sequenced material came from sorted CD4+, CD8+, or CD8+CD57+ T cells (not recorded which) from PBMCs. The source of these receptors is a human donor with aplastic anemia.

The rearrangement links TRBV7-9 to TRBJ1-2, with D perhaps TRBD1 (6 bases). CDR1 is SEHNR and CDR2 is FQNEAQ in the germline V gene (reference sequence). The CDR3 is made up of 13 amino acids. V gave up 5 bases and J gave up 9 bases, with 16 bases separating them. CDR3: CASSPSTGNRYTF. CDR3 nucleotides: TGTGCCAGCAGCCCTAGCACAGGGAACCGCTACACCTTC.

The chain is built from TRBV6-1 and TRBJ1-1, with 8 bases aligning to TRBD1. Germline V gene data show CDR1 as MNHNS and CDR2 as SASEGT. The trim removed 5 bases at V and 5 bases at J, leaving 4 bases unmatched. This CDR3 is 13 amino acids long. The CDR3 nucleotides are TGTGCCAGCAGTCCCCGGACAGGGACTGAAGCTTTCTTT. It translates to CASSPRTGTEAFF.

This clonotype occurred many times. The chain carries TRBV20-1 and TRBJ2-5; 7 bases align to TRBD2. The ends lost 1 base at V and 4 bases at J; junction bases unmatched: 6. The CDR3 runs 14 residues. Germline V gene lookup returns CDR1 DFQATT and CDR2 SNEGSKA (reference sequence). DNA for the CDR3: TGCAGTGCTAGAGCGGGGGGATTGGCAGAGACCCAGTACTTC. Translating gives CSARAGGLAETQYF.

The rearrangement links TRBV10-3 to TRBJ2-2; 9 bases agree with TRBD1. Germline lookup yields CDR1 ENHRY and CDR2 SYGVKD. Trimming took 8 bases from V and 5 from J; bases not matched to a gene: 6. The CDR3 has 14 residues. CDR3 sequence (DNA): TGTGCCATCGGGACAGGGTCAGGGACCGGGGAGCTGTTTTTT. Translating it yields CAIGTGSGTGELFF.

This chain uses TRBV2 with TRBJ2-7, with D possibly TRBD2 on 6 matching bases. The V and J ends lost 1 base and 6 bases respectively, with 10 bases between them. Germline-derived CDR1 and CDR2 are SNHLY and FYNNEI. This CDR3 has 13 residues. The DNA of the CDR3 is TGTGCCAGCAGTGAAGAGGGCGGGGTCGAGCAGTACTTC. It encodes CASSEEGGVEQYF.

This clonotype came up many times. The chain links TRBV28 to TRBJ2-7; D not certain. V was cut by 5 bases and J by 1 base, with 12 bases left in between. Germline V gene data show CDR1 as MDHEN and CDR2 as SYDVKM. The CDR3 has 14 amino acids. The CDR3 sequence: CASSPSGSSYEQYF. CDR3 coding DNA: TGTGCCAGCAGTCCCTCAGGCAGTTCCTACGAGCAGTACTTC.

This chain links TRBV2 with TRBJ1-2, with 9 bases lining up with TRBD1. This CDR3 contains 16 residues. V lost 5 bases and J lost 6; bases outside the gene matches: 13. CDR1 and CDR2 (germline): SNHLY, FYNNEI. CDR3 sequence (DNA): TGTGCCAGCAGTTATGGGACAGGGTCTCAGCGGGATGGCTACACCTTC. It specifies CASSYGTGSQRDGYTF.

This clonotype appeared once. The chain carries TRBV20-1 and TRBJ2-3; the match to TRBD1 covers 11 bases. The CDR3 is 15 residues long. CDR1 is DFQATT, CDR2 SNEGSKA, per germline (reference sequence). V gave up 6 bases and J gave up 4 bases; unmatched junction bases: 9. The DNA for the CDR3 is TGCAGTGCCATAGGGACAGGGGGACCGGCAGATACGCAGTATTTT. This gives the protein CSAIGTGGPADTQYF.

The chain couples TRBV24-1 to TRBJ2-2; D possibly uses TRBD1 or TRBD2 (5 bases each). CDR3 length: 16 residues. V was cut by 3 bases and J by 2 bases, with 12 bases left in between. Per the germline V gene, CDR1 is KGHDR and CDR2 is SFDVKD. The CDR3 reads CATSDEGWPNTGELFF. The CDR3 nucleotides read TGTGCCACCAGTGATGAGGGGTGGCCAAACACCGGGGAGCTGTTTTTT.

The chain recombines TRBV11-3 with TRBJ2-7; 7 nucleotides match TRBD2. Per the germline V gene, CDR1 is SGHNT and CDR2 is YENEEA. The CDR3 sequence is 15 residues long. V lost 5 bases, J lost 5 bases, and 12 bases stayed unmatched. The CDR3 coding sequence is TGTGCCAGCAGCGCAGCTAGCGGCCTAGCCCACGAGCAGTACTTC. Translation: CASSAASGLAHEQYF.

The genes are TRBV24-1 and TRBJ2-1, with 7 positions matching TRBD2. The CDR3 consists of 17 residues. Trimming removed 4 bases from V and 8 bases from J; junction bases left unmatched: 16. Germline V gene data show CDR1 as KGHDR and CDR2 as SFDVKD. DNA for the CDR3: TGTGCCACCAGTGAAACCCCGAGCGGGATCACCGGCGATGAGCAGTTCTTC. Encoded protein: CATSETPSGITGDEQFF.

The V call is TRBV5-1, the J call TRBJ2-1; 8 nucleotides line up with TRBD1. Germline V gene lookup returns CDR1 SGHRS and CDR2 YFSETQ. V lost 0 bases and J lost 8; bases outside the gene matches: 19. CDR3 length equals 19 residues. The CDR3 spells CASSLAGGTGSGSAHEQFF. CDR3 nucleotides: TGCGCCAGCAGCTTGGCCGGAGGGACAGGCAGTGGGTCAGCCCATGAGCAGTTCTTC.

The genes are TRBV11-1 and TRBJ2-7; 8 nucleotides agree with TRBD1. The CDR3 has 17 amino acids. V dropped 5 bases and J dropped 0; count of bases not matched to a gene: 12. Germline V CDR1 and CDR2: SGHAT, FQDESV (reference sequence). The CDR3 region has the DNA TGTGCCAGCAGCCCGTCCCAGGGGACAGGTTTCTCCTACGAGCAGTACTTC. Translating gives CASSPSQGTGFSYEQYF. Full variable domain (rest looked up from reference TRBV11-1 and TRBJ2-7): EAEVAQSPRYKITEKSQAVAFWCDPISGHATLYWYRQILGQGPELLVQFQDESVVDDSQLPKDRFSAERLKGVDSTLKIQPAELGDSAMYLCASSPSQGTGFSYEQYFGPGTRLTVT.

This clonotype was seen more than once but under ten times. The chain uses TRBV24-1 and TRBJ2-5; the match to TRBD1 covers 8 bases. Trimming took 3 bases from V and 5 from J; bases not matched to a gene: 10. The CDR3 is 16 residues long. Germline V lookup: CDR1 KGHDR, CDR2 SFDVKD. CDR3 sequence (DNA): TGTGCCACCAGTGATCCACCGACAGGGGATTCGGAGACCCAGTACTTC. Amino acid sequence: CATSDPPTGDSETQYF.